A selection of T cell receptor beta chains follows, all from one sample in a study of shared clonotypes between healthy human individuals. Sequencing used immunoSEQ multiplex PCR; TCRdb keeps in-frame clones, though not all of them. The repertoire holds about 560,000 clones, about 80% seen once, with about 12% in the top ten. Sequenced material: PBMCs. All receptors derive from a woman aged 40 to 49 in good health. Some clones in this sample may be carry-over from other donors' samples. The CDR3 runs from the conserved cysteine through the conserved F or W. Fields, in order: V gene, D gene, J gene, clone size, CDR3 protein, CDR3 DNA. A D gene is named only where the DNA matches it firmly. The size field is filled for only some rows; it gives once, few, many or a size class.

TRBV28,.,TRBJ2-1,once,CASSLFGSGHNEQFF,TGTGCCAGCAGTTTATTCGGGAGTGGGCATAATGAGCAGTTCTTC
TRBV9,TRBD2,TRBJ2-3,.,CASSPLREEGTDTQYF,TGTGCCAGCAGCCCACTACGGGAGGAGGGCACAGATACGCAGTATTTT
TRBV5-5,.,TRBJ2-7,.,CASSLTGNRYEQYF,TGTGCCAGCAGCTTAACAGGGAACCGCTACGAGCAGTACTTC
TRBV5-1,TRBD1,TRBJ2-7,few,CASRSGQGAGYEQYF,TGCGCCAGCAGGTCTGGACAGGGGGCCGGCTACGAGCAGTACTTC
TRBV6-1,.,TRBJ2-7,once,CASRGGYEQYF,TGTGCCAGCAGAGGTGGCTACGAGCAGTACTTC
TRBV28,.,TRBJ2-2,.,CASSKDRPSGELFF,TGTGCCAGCAGTAAAGACAGGCCCTCCGGGGAGCTGTTTTTT
TRBV2,TRBD1,TRBJ1-5,many,CASSQDRGNQPQHF,TGTGCCAGCAGTCAAGACAGGGGGAATCAGCCCCAGCATTTT
TRBV5-6,TRBD1,TRBJ2-2,.,CASSLEQGRELFF,TGTGCCAGCAGCTTGGAACAGGGGAGGGAGCTGTTTTTT
TRBV6-1,TRBD2,TRBJ2-3,once,CASNLAGGGTDTQYF,TGTGCCAGCAACCTAGCGGGAGGGGGCACAGATACGCAGTATTTT
TRBV10-1,TRBD1,TRBJ2-4,.,CASSESNRGQGYSIQYF,TGCGCCAGCAGTGAGTCTAATAGGGGACAGGGGTACAGCATTCAGTACTTC
TRBV30,.,TRBJ2-1,.,CAWSEGLGTTEQFF,TGTGCCTGGTCAGAGGGGCTAGGGACGACTGAGCAGTTCTTC
TRBV5-1,.,TRBJ2-2,.,CASRGQGSGELFF,TGCGCCAGCAGGGGCCAGGGGTCCGGGGAGCTGTTTTTT
TRBV11-2,.,TRBJ2-3,.,CASSLSGSNIGDTDTQYF,TGTGCCAGCAGCTTAAGCGGGTCAAACATCGGGGACACAGATACGCAGTATTTT
TRBV5-1,.,TRBJ2-7,.,CASSLRDPLFSYEQYF,TGCGCCAGCAGCCTTCGCGATCCGCTCTTCTCCTACGAGCAGTACTTC
TRBV11-2,TRBD2,TRBJ2-1,few,CASSLGGGGTSNNEQFF,TGTGCCAGCAGCTTAGGGGGCGGTGGGACTAGCAACAATGAGCAGTTCTTC
TRBV9,.,TRBJ1-1,once,CASSVEVGDTEAFF,TGTGCCAGCAGCGTAGAGGTGGGGGACACTGAAGCTTTCTTT
TRBV2,TRBD1,TRBJ1-1,.,CASSESDAQGEIAFF,TGTGCCAGCAGTGAATCCGATGCGCAGGGGGAAATAGCTTTCTTT
TRBV5-6,.,TRBJ2-7,few,CASSSYYGAYEQYF,TGTGCCAGCAGCTCTTATTACGGTGCCTACGAGCAGTACTTC
TRBV27,TRBD1,TRBJ1-2,.,CARAIRDRILYGYTF,TGTGCCAGGGCGATCCGGGACAGGATATTATATGGCTACACCTTC
TRBV4-1,.,TRBJ1-1,.,CASSQDLAGQAFF,TGCGCCAGCAGCCAAGATCTGGCAGGGCAAGCTTTCTTT
TRBV28,TRBD1,TRBJ1-5,once,CASSTGQGVKPQHF,TGTGCCAGCAGTACGGGACAGGGCGTCAAGCCCCAGCATTTT
TRBV5-1,.,TRBJ2-1,.,CASSPGRYNEQFF,TGCGCCAGCAGCCCGGGACGTTACAATGAGCAGTTCTTC
TRBV9,.,TRBJ2-7,.,CASSARGEGAYEQYF,TGTGCCAGCAGCGCACGTGGAGAGGGTGCCTACGAGCAGTACTTC
TRBV7-9,.,TRBJ1-2,.,CASSLRGYGYTF,TGTGCCAGCAGCTTACGGGGGTACGGCTACACCTTC
TRBV29-1,.,TRBJ2-7,.,CSVVFFWSGAYEQYF,TGCAGCGTTGTTTTTTTTTGGAGTGGCGCCTACGAGCAGTACTTC
TRBV20-1,.,TRBJ2-1,.,CSARGYNGQFF,TGCAGTGCTAGGGGATACAATGGGCAGTTCTTC
TRBV19,.,TRBJ1-1,.,CASSIGEAEAFF,TGTGCCAGTAGTATTGGGGAGGCGGAGGCTTTCTTT
TRBV7-3,TRBD2,TRBJ2-5,once,CASSLGTSGSAGETQYF,TGTGCCAGCAGCCTCGGGACTAGCGGGTCCGCGGGCGAGACCCAGTACTTC
TRBV6-5,TRBD1,TRBJ1-2,.,CASSPWTGLNYGYTF,TGTGCCAGCAGCCCATGGACAGGGTTAAACTATGGCTACACCTTC
TRBV19,.,TRBJ1-1,.,CASSIWNTEAFF,TGTGCCAGTAGTATCTGGAACACTGAAGCTTTCTTT
TRBV5-6,.,TRBJ1-2,.,CASSTGRTDYGYTF,TGTGCCAGCAGCACCGGACGGACGGACTATGGCTACACCTTC
TRBV6-1,.,TRBJ2-1,.,CASYRANEQFF,TGTGCCAGCTACAGGGCGAATGAGCAGTTCTTC
TRBV30,TRBD2,TRBJ2-1,.,CAWSTSDYNEQFF,TGTGCCTGGAGTACTAGCGACTACAATGAGCAGTTCTTC
TRBV4-3,TRBD2,TRBJ2-2,.,CASSRAGSNTGELFF,TGCGCCAGCAGCCGAGCGGGGTCGAACACCGGGGAGCTGTTTTTT
TRBV28,.,TRBJ2-6,.,CASSFGGAGANVLTF,TGTGCCAGCAGTTTTGGAGGGGCCGGGGCCAACGTCCTGACTTTC
TRBV11-2,TRBD2,TRBJ2-2,.,CASTHLAGGTGELFF,TGTGCCAGCACCCACCTAGCGGGAGGGACCGGGGAGCTGTTTTTT
TRBV7-9,TRBD1,TRBJ1-1,.,CASDRGRLNTEAFF,TGTGCCAGCGACAGGGGGCGATTGAACACTGAAGCTTTCTTT
TRBV5-6,.,TRBJ1-2,.,CASSTYRVSRVYGYTF,TGTGCCAGCAGCACCTACAGGGTTAGTCGGGTCTATGGCTACACCTTC
TRBV28,.,TRBJ2-1,.,CASRTPGRTSNEQFF,TGTGCCAGCAGAACGCCGGGACGGACCTCTAATGAGCAGTTCTTC
TRBV11-3,TRBD1,TRBJ2-1,.,CASSLVTGGGEQFF,TGTGCCAGCAGCTTAGTGACAGGGGGCGGTGAGCAGTTCTTC
TRBV5-6,.,TRBJ2-7,.,CASSLGEANSYEQYF,TGTGCCAGCAGCTTGGGGGAGGCAAATTCCTACGAGCAGTACTTC